This T cell receptor beta chain was sequenced in a study of early T cells in non-severe SARS-CoV-2 infection. This clonotype has at least ten counts. The germline gives CDR1 SGHTA, CDR2 FQGTGA. Trimming at V came to 5 bases and at J to 6 bases, leaving 1 base not matched to a gene. This CDR3 comprises 13 residues. Attached unique molecular identifiers marked individual cDNA molecules. One entry per CDR3 protein, called by TCRdb with MiXCR from the 5' RACE reads. The sample carries 60,000 to 75,000 distinct CDR3 sequences, about 10% recorded once. The sample was whole blood, taken at baseline. V usage is TRBV7-3 and J usage is TRBJ1-4; TRBD1 matches at 9 bases. This clonotype was obtained from an adult who was a healthcare worker with PCR-confirmed SARS-CoV-2 infection or an uninfected control (not recorded which). CDR3 bases: TGTGCCAGCAGCCGGGACAGGGATGAAAAACTGTTTTTT. As protein: CASSRDRDEKLFF.